Listed here are 4 T cell receptor beta chains from one sample, sequenced in a study of identical twins. MiXCR, applied by TCRdb to the 5' RACE reads, yields one record per CDR3 protein. The table records 230,000 or so distinct CDR3 sequences, approximately 8.3% of them present only once. The same data also contributed to another study, on yellow fever vaccine responses in identical twins.

Sequencing was done on a sample of CD8+ T cells sorted from blood. These receptors were taken from a woman between 18 and 29 years old in good health.

The gene calls are TRBV12-3 or TRBV12-4 and TRBJ1-6; no clear D. The CDR3 runs to 15 residues. The germline V and J ends were trimmed by 8 bases and 5 bases, with 16 bases remaining between them. The CDR3 DNA sequence: TGTGCCAGCCTGGAGTCGGGCACTGATAATTCACCCCTCCACTTT. Protein product: CASLESGTDNSPLHF.

The rearrangement joins TRBV6-2 or TRBV6-3 to TRBJ2-1; possibly TRBD2 for D (6 bases). Germline V gives CDR1 MNHEY, CDR2 SVGEGT. V was trimmed by 7 bases and J by 8 bases, leaving 30 bases between them. This CDR3 contains 18 residues. The CDR3 DNA follows: TGTGCCAGCACCGAATCCAGGCTTGGAGGGGCGCGGGCCCATGAGCAGTTCTTC. Its protein is CASTESRLGGARAHEQFF.

This chain connects TRBV20-1 to TRBJ2-5; D remains unclear. Germline assignment: CDR1 DFQATT and CDR2 SNEGSKA (reference sequence). Trimming removed 6 bases at V and 4 bases at J, with 12 bases between. CDR3 size: 12 residues. The DNA of the CDR3 is TGCAGTGCCCAGACTGAGCCAGAGACCCAGTACTTC. Amino acids: CSAQTEPETQYF.

This clonotype occurred a few times. This chain joins TRBV3-1 and TRBJ2-1; 10 bases line up with TRBD2. CDR3 length equals 20 residues. V lost 0 bases, J lost 3 bases, and 14 bases stayed unmatched. CDR1 and CDR2 from the germline V gene are LGHDT and YNNKEL (reference sequence). CDR3 amino acids: CASSQEAGWSGGALYNEQFF. The DNA of the CDR3 is TGTGCCAGCAGCCAAGAGGCCGGTTGGAGCGGGGGGGCCCTCTACAATGAGCAGTTCTTC.